The 21 T cell receptor beta chains listed next were all sequenced from one sample in a study of cytomegalovirus exposure and HLA in healthy donors. Use of 60 Vbeta and 13 Jbeta primers characterized the PCR. Here immunoSEQ multiplex PCR was the method, and the copy in TCRdb shows in-frame clones only, minus some. Of some 100,000 clones listed, around 70% are singletons. The sample was PBMCs. The receptors shown here come from a woman in her 70s in good health and CMV-seropositive.

The V call is TRBV29-1, the J call TRBJ1-6, with 9 bases aligning to TRBD1. Germline V gene data show CDR1 as SQVTM and CDR2 as ANQGSEA. This CDR3 contains 13 residues. With 7 bases clipped from V and 7 bases from J, the junction kept 5 bases outside the gene matches. The CDR3 DNA follows: TGCAGCGCCGGGACAGGGCCAAATTCACCCCTCCACTTT. It encodes CSAGTGPNSPLHF. The whole variable domain, remainder taken from reference TRBV29-1 and TRBJ1-6, is SAVISQKPSRDICQRGTSLTIQCQVDSQVTMMFWYRQQPGQSLTLIATANQGSEATYESGFVIDKFPISRPNLTFSTLTVSNMSPEDSSIYLCSAGTGPNSPLHFGNGTRLTVT.

The chain combines TRBV7-2 with TRBJ1-5; D is possibly TRBD1 (5 bases). Trimming pared 1 base from V and 3 bases from J, leaving 10 bases between. Per the germline V gene, CDR1 is SGHTA and CDR2 is FQGNSA. CDR3 length: 15 residues. CDR3 amino acids: CASSLEGSFNQPQHF. The CDR3, as DNA: TGTGCCAGCAGCTTAGAGGGGTCCTTCAATCAGCCCCAGCATTTT.

The genes are TRBV6-5 and TRBJ1-3, with unresolved D. This CDR3 is 14 amino acids long. Trimming took off 7 bases at V and 2 bases at J, with 12 bases between the two ends. Germline V gene sequence: CDR1 MNHEY, CDR2 SVGAGI. For the CDR3, the DNA is TGTGCCAGCAAAGAGTCGGGGACTGGAAACACCATATATTTT. Translation: CASKESGTGNTIYF.

This clone was recorded a few times. The chain has TRBV6-1 and TRBJ1-2; TRBD1 matches at 8 bases. Germline CDR1 and CDR2: MNHNS and SASEGT. This CDR3 region has 14 residues. V shed 6 bases, J shed 4 bases, and the junction held 7 bases outside the gene matches. The CDR3: CASSRGTGPYGYTF. The CDR3 DNA reads as TGTGCCAGCAGCCGCGGGACAGGCCCCTATGGCTACACCTTC.

J is TRBJ2-2 and V is TRBV6-4; 11 positions agree with TRBD1. Germline V lookup: CDR1 MRHNA, CDR2 SNTAGT. V trimming: 6 bases; J trimming: 5 bases; junction bases outside the gene matches: 2. The CDR3 length is 14 residues. In DNA form, the CDR3 reads TGTGCCAGCAGCCGGGACAGGGGGACCGGGGAGCTGTTTTTT. It encodes CASSRDRGTGELFF.

This chain links TRBV19 with TRBJ2-5, with 8 bases identical to TRBD1. Trimming took 4 bases from V and 4 from J; bases not matched to a gene: 5. The germline gives CDR1 LNHDA, CDR2 SQIVND (reference sequence). There are 14 residues in the CDR3. As DNA, the CDR3 is TGTGCCAGTAGTAGGGGACAGGACCCAGAGACCCAGTACTTC. Amino acid sequence: CASSRGQDPETQYF.

The sample holds a few counts of this clone. The gene calls are TRBV2 and TRBJ1-5; D unclear. The CDR3 totals 16 residues. CDR1 is SNHLY and CDR2 is FYNNEI in the germline V gene. Trimming pared 2 bases from V and 3 bases from J, leaving 14 bases between. In DNA form, the CDR3 reads TGTGCCAGCAGTGAAATCCGAGGGATCCTCAATCAGCCCCAGCATTTT. Its translation is CASSEIRGILNQPQHF.

The chain employs TRBV27 and TRBJ1-2; tentative D call: TRBD1 (5 bases). From germline, CDR1 is MNHEY and CDR2 SMNVEV (reference sequence). There are 15 residues in the CDR3. Trimming took 5 bases from V and 4 from J, leaving 17 bases between them. CDR3 sequence: CASSPTAHSLYGYTF. CDR3 coding DNA: TGTGCCAGCAGTCCGACAGCCCACTCCCTCTATGGCTACACCTTC.

The chain joins TRBV5-4 to TRBJ2-7; TRBD1 aligns across 10 bases. CDR3 size: 17 residues. Per the germline V gene, CDR1 is SGHNT and CDR2 is YYREEE (reference sequence). The J segment lost 2 bases and the V segment lost 0 bases, leaving 8 bases of the junction unmatched. The CDR3 bases are TGTGCCAGCAGCTTGGGACAGGGGGCAGGCAACCCCTACGAGCAGTACTTC. As protein: CASSLGQGAGNPYEQYF.

This rearrangement joins TRBV10-3 to TRBJ2-7, with TRBD1 matching over 7 bases. The ends lost 4 bases at V and 4 bases at J; junction bases unmatched: 13. The CDR3 totals 16 residues. Germline V gene lookup returns CDR1 ENHRY and CDR2 SYGVKD. The CDR3 spells CAISVIQGPIIYEQYF. The DNA of the CDR3 is TGTGCCATCAGTGTCATACAGGGGCCCATCATTTACGAGCAGTACTTC.

V gene TRBV4-1 combines with J gene TRBJ2-1, with D maybe TRBD2 (7 bases). Germline V gene sequence: CDR1 MGHRA, CDR2 YSYEKL. This CDR3 has 16 amino acids. V lost 0 bases and J 2 bases, leaving 11 bases between the germline ends. The DNA of the CDR3 is TGCGCCAGCAGCCAAGATACGGGGGGCACCTACAATGAGCAGTTCTTC. Protein product: CASSQDTGGTYNEQFF.

The chain employs TRBV9 and TRBJ1-1; D possibly corresponds to TRBD1 (6 bases). Trimming shortened V by 4 bases and J by 6 bases, and 16 bases separated the two germline ends. The CDR3 has 14 residues. Germline V gene sequence: CDR1 SGDLS, CDR2 YYNGEE. Written as DNA, the CDR3 is TGTGCCAGCAGCCCCCCCACAGGGACCGCTGAAGCTTTCTTT. It translates to CASSPPTGTAEAFF.

The V and J genes are TRBV6-1 and TRBJ2-1; 7 nucleotides agree with TRBD1. Germline V gene lookup returns CDR1 MNHNS and CDR2 SASEGT. The length of the CDR3 is 17 residues. The V and J ends lost 4 bases and 5 bases, in that order; junction bases with no gene match: 14. The CDR3, as DNA: TGTGCCAGCAGTGCGCGACAGGGAAGGGCTGGGAACAATGAGCAGTTCTTC. This sequence encodes CASSARQGRAGNNEQFF.

This chain uses TRBV5-6 with TRBJ2-2; 10 bases are shared with TRBD2. V dropped 3 bases and J dropped 5; count of bases not matched to a gene: 13. Germline-derived CDR1 and CDR2 are SGHDT and YYEEEE. This CDR3 spans 18 amino acids. Here the CDR3 reads CASSSPGLALLGTGELFF. In DNA, the CDR3 is TGTGCCAGCAGCTCTCCGGGACTAGCGCTTTTGGGGACCGGGGAGCTGTTTTTT.

This chain connects TRBV5-8 to TRBJ2-4; 8 bases align to TRBD1. Germline CDR1 and CDR2: SGHTS and YDEGEE. The CDR3 runs 16 residues. J was trimmed by 8 bases and V by 3 bases; bases with no gene match: 13. In DNA, the CDR3 is TGTGCCAGCAGCTCTAAGAGAACAGGGGGTTCTTACATTCAGTACTTC. Amino acids: CASSSKRTGGSYIQYF.

V and J are TRBV4-2 and TRBJ1-4, with a possible D match to TRBD1 (5 bases). V was cut by 6 bases and J by 3 bases, with 17 bases left in between. CDR1 is LGHNA and CDR2 is YNFKEQ in the germline V gene. The CDR3 is 16 residues long. The CDR3 loop is CASSLGGGRANEKLFF. Here the CDR3 DNA reads TGTGCCAGCAGTCTCGGCGGGGGGAGGGCTAATGAAAAACTGTTTTTT.

This clone was seen only a few times. The chain carries TRBV25-1 and TRBJ2-7; no clear D gene. Trimming left V 1 base short and J 4 bases short, with 5 bases between. Germline assignment: CDR1 MGHDK and CDR2 SYGVNS. This CDR3 is 12 amino acids long. The CDR3 loop reads CASSESNYEQYF. CDR3 bases: TGTGCCAGCAGTGAATCCAATTACGAGCAGTACTTC.

This clone came up once. The chain links TRBV18 to TRBJ2-3; TRBD2 agrees at 7 bases. Trimming removed 4 bases from V and 2 bases from J; junction bases left unmatched: 3. This CDR3 comprises 14 residues. CDR1 and CDR2 (germline): KGHSH, LQKENI. CDR3 coding DNA: TGTGCCAGCTCACTGACTAGCTCCACAGATACGCAGTATTTT. It yields the protein CASSLTSSTDTQYF.

This chain links TRBV6-1 with TRBJ2-7; D might be TRBD1 (6 bases). CDR1 is MNHNS and CDR2 is SASEGT in the germline V gene. The germline V and J ends were trimmed by 6 bases and 0 bases, with 15 bases remaining between them. This CDR3 is 15 amino acids long. The CDR3 here is CASRRQASSSYEQYF. For the CDR3, the DNA is TGTGCCAGCAGGAGACAGGCCTCGAGCTCCTACGAGCAGTACTTC.

This clone was detected a few times. The rearrangement joins TRBV7-2 to TRBJ2-7; D perhaps matches TRBD2 (5 bases). Germline CDR1 is SGHTA and CDR2 is FQGNSA. The CDR3 totals 14 residues. V lost 6 bases, J lost 7 bases, and 19 bases lay in between. The CDR3 DNA reads TGTGCCAGCAGGGACTTCTTATTAGGAAGTGAGCAGTACTTC. Residues: CASRDFLLGSEQYF. The whole variable domain, remainder taken from reference TRBV7-2 and TRBJ2-7, is GAGVSQSPSNKVTEKGKDVELRCDPISGHTALYWYRQSLGQGLEFLIYFQGNSAPDKSGLPSDRFSAERTGGSVSTLTIQRTQQEDSAVYLCASRDFLLGSEQYFGPGTRLTVT.

This clone was counted once. The chain combines TRBV2 with TRBJ2-3; no reliable D call. V lost 6 bases, J lost 0 bases, and 13 bases lay in between. CDR3 size: 15 residues. Looked up from germline, CDR1 is SNHLY and CDR2 is FYNNEI. The CDR3 reads CASSGGLPSTDTQYF. DNA of the CDR3: TGTGCCAGCAGCGGTGGGCTACCAAGCACAGATACGCAGTATTTT.